The 23 T cell receptor beta chains below were found in one sample sequenced in a study of shared clonotypes between healthy human individuals. Generated by immunoSEQ multiplex PCR, the TCRdb table keeps only in-frame clones and is missing some. Here the sample spans a few million clones, around 90% being singletons. Sequenced: naive CD4+ T cells sorted from blood. Described subset: CD45RA+ positively selected. The receptor set was obtained from a man between 18 and 29 years old in good health.

As regards this clone: Within the sample, other DNA sequences also encode this same CDR3. The chain uses TRBV2 and TRBJ2-7; 9 bases line up with TRBD1. The J segment lost 4 bases and the V segment lost 3 bases, leaving 4 bases of the junction unmatched. This CDR3 comprises 14 residues. Germline V lookup: CDR1 SNHLY, CDR2 FYNNEI. The CDR3 nucleotides read TGTGCCAGCAGTGAGGACAGGGGAGCATACGAGCAGTACTTC. This codes for CASSEDRGAYEQYF.

This chain uses TRBV19 with TRBJ1-1; no reliable D call. CDR1 is LNHDA and CDR2 is SQIVND in the germline V gene (reference sequence). There are 14 residues in the CDR3. V lost 5 bases to trimming and J lost 2 bases, with 12 bases between them. The CDR3 DNA reads TGTGCCAGTAGTGATAAGCGGTCCAACACTGAAGCTTTCTTT. It codes for CASSDKRSNTEAFF.

The chain combines TRBV6-1 with TRBJ2-5; 7 nucleotides line up with TRBD1. Near its end, the DNA agrees better with TRBJ2-7, so the J call may be wrong. This CDR3 region has 14 residues. The germline V gene has CDR1 MNHNS and CDR2 SASEGT. CDR3 nucleotides: TGTGCCAGCAGGGCCGGGACAGACATCTACGAGCAGTACTTC. Its protein is CASRAGTDIYEQYF.

The chain uses TRBV29-1 and TRBJ2-5, with 8 bases aligning to TRBD1. V shed 3 bases and J 1 base; nucleotides not matched to a gene: 1. Germline CDR1 reads SQVTM; CDR2 reads ANQGSEA. CDR3 size: 13 residues. This CDR3 is CSVDGTGQETQYF. The CDR3 DNA sequence: TGCAGCGTTGACGGGACAGGCCAAGAGACCCAGTACTTC.

The V call is TRBV5-5, the J call TRBJ2-1, with D hard to call. The CDR3 is 12 residues long. V lost 4 bases and J lost 9, with 11 bases in between. Germline V gene lookup returns CDR1 SGHKS and CDR2 YYEKEE (reference sequence). CDR3 loop: CASSRDTGEQFF. As DNA, the CDR3 is TGTGCCAGCAGCCGCGACACTGGTGAGCAGTTCTTC.

The chain couples TRBV7-2 to TRBJ2-2; a possible D gene is TRBD2 (7 bases). The germline V gene has CDR1 SGHTA and CDR2 FQGNSA. CDR3 size: 15 residues. Trimming stripped 3 bases from V and 5 bases from J, with 13 bases between. Here the CDR3 reads CASSLRAGQTGELFF. As DNA, the CDR3 is TGTGCCAGCAGCTTGAGAGCGGGACAAACCGGGGAGCTGTTTTTT.

The genes are TRBV6-5 and TRBJ1-1; 9 bases are a match to TRBD1. Germline trimming cut 4 bases from V and 3 bases from J; bases unmatched to any gene: 6. This CDR3 is built from 15 residues. The germline V gene encodes CDR1 MNHEY and CDR2 SVGAGI. The CDR3: CASSSFRDRDTEAFF. In nucleotides, the CDR3 is TGTGCCAGCAGTTCCTTCCGGGACAGGGACACTGAAGCTTTCTTT.

This chain joins TRBV11-2 and TRBJ1-1; D gene unclear. From germline, CDR1 is SGHAT and CDR2 FQNNGV. Trimming shortened V by 5 bases and J by 7 bases, and 11 bases separated the two germline ends. There are 12 residues in the CDR3. The CDR3 nucleotides read TGTGCCAGCAGCGCCTTAGGACTTGAAGCTTTCTTT. Encoded protein: CASSALGLEAFF. The variable domain in full, with the rest retrieved from reference TRBV11-2 and TRBJ1-1, is EAGVAQSPRYKIIEKRQSVAFWCNPISGHATLYWYQQILGQGPKLLIQFQNNGVVDDSQLPKDRFSAERLKGVDSTLKIQPAKLEDSAVYLCASSALGLEAFFGQGTRLTVV.

The CDR3 coding sequence is TGTGCCAGCAGTTACTCTGCAGCGGGGGCCTACGAGCAGTACTTC. Translated, it gives CASSYSAAGAYEQYF. The chain recombines TRBV6-5 with TRBJ2-7; 8 bases match TRBD2. This CDR3 has 15 amino acids. The V gene end was trimmed by 0 bases and the J gene end by 2 bases; junction bases not matched to a gene: 3. The germline V gene has CDR1 MNHEY and CDR2 SVGAGI.

V and J are TRBV18 and TRBJ1-1; maybe TRBD1 (5 bases). CDR3 length: 15 residues. The germline CDR1 and CDR2 sequences are KGHSH and LQKENI. V lost 5 bases and J lost 1, with 14 bases in between. CDR3 in amino acids: CASSAQGWWNTEAFF. Here the CDR3 DNA reads TGTGCCAGCTCAGCTCAGGGATGGTGGAACACTGAAGCTTTCTTT.

The chain employs TRBV28 and TRBJ2-2, with 7 bases fitting TRBD1. The CDR3 has 15 amino acids. Germline lookup yields CDR1 MDHEN and CDR2 SYDVKM. V was pared by 9 bases and J by 0 bases, with 7 bases of the junction left unmatched. The CDR3 protein is CASAAGTANTGELFF. In nucleotides, the CDR3 is TGTGCCAGTGCTGCCGGGACAGCGAACACCGGGGAGCTGTTTTTT.

The CDR3 DNA reads as TGTGCCAGCAGCCAAGTATGGAGGGAGGGCCAGGCCAATGAGCAGTTCTTC. Protein product: CASSQVWREGQANEQFF. The J gene is TRBJ2-1, the V gene TRBV14; 7 bases map to TRBD2. CDR3 length: 17 amino acids. V was pared by 1 base and J by 6 bases, with 12 bases of the junction left unmatched. CDR1 is SGHDN and CDR2 is FVKESK in the germline V gene.

This clone was recorded only once. CDR3 residues: CSTRDGGEETQYF. Written as DNA, the CDR3 is TGCAGCACCAGGGACGGGGGAGAAGAGACCCAGTACTTC. The chain recombines TRBV29-1 with TRBJ2-5; TRBD2 might be the D (6 bases). CDR3 size: 13 residues. V gave up 8 bases and J gave up 3 bases, with 16 bases separating them. Germline CDR1 is SQVTM and CDR2 is ANQGSEA. The variable domain in full, with the rest retrieved from reference TRBV29-1 and TRBJ2-5, is SAVISQKPSRDICQRGTSLTIQCQVDSQVTMMFWYRQQPGQSLTLIATANQGSEATYESGFVIDKFPISRPNLTFSTLTVSNMSPEDSSIYLCSTRDGGEETQYFGPGTRLLVL.

V and J are TRBV7-2 and TRBJ1-2; D call uncertain. The germline V gene encodes CDR1 SGHTA and CDR2 FQGNSA. V lost 5 bases and J 3 bases, leaving 7 bases between the germline ends. The CDR3 covers 12 residues. The CDR3 DNA reads as TGTGCCAGCAGCCGCGACCACTATGGCTACACCTTC. Translating gives CASSRDHYGYTF.

The gene calls are TRBV30 and TRBJ1-6, with no clear D. The germline CDR1 and CDR2 sequences are GTSNPN and SVGIG (reference sequence). CDR3 length: 17 residues. Trimming took 2 bases from V and 7 from J, leaving 21 bases between them. The CDR3 here is CAWSSTAQAFKNSPLHF. In nucleotides, the CDR3 is TGTGCCTGGAGTTCCACTGCCCAGGCGTTTAAGAATTCACCCCTCCACTTT.

A word on this clone: The same CDR3 also results from other DNA sequences found in this sample. This chain uses TRBV5-1 with TRBJ1-3; maybe TRBD1 (6 bases). CDR1 and CDR2 from the germline V gene are SGHRS and YFSETQ. V lost 4 bases, J lost 0 bases, and 8 bases lay in between. This CDR3 has 14 amino acids. In DNA, the CDR3 is TGCGCCAGCAGCGGGGGCGACTCTGGAAACACCATATATTTT. It encodes CASSGGDSGNTIYF.

The V call is TRBV7-2, the J call TRBJ2-2, with 8 nucleotides matching TRBD2. Looked up from germline, CDR1 is SGHTA and CDR2 is FQGNSA. There are 16 residues in the CDR3. After removal of 1 base from V and 8 bases from J, the junction contained 9 bases not matched to a gene. The CDR3 spells CASSLGTSKERGELFF. DNA of the CDR3: TGTGCCAGCAGCTTAGGGACTAGCAAGGAAAGGGGGGAGCTGTTTTTT.

The gene calls are TRBV6-6 and TRBJ2-1; perhaps D is TRBD1 or TRBD2 (5 bases each). This CDR3 is 15 amino acids long. Germline V gives CDR1 MNHNY, CDR2 SVGAGI (reference sequence). Trimming took 7 bases from V and 0 from J, leaving 13 bases between them. This CDR3 reads CASTLPGSSYNEQFF. In DNA form, the CDR3 reads TGTGCCAGCACCCTACCAGGGAGCTCCTACAATGAGCAGTTCTTC.

Details on this clone: Other DNA sequences in the same sample also yield this CDR3. V is TRBV5-1 and J is TRBJ2-5; TRBD2 agrees at 10 bases. Unmatched junction bases numbered 2, after V lost 2 bases and J lost 4 bases. The CDR3 has 14 residues. Looked up from germline, CDR1 is SGHRS and CDR2 is YFSETQ. The CDR3 loop reads CASSFSSGGETQYF. Here the CDR3 DNA reads TGCGCCAGCAGCTTTTCTAGCGGGGGAGAGACCCAGTACTTC.

This clone was found once. The chain's CDR3 is CSVEQGRGDEQYF. The CDR3 DNA is TGCAGCGTTGAACAGGGCAGGGGGGACGAGCAGTACTTC. The genes are TRBV29-1 and TRBJ2-7; D might be TRBD1 (7 bases). The CDR3 contains 13 residues. The V end was cut by 2 bases, the J end by 5 bases, with 13 bases between. The germline CDR1 and CDR2 sequences are SQVTM and ANQGSEA.

This rearrangement joins TRBV6-5 to TRBJ2-7; 8 positions match TRBD2. V trimming: 4 bases; J trimming: 4 bases; junction bases outside the gene matches: 9. CDR1 MNHEY and CDR2 SVGAGI come from the germline V gene. This CDR3 spans 15 amino acids. CDR3 amino acids: CASSSQSGGSYEQYF. In DNA form, the CDR3 reads TGTGCCAGCAGTTCCCAAAGCGGGGGCTCTTACGAGCAGTACTTC.

V and J are TRBV7-6 and TRBJ2-1; D gene ambiguous. The CDR3 is made up of 15 amino acids. CDR1 is SGHVS, CDR2 FNYEAQ, per germline. Trimming pared 5 bases from V and 0 bases from J, leaving 11 bases between. The CDR3 sequence is CASSPPKFSYNEQFF. As DNA, the CDR3 is TGTGCCAGCAGCCCCCCAAAGTTCTCCTACAATGAGCAGTTCTTC.

The rearrangement uses TRBV16 and TRBJ1-2; TRBD1 agrees at 8 bases. Germline trimming cut 5 bases from V and 2 bases from J; bases unmatched to any gene: 4. Per the germline V gene, CDR1 is KGHSY and CDR2 is FQNENV. This CDR3 is built from 14 residues. CDR3 sequence (DNA): TGTGCCAGCAGCTTGGACAGGGCCAACTATGGCTACACCTTC. This sequence encodes CASSLDRANYGYTF.